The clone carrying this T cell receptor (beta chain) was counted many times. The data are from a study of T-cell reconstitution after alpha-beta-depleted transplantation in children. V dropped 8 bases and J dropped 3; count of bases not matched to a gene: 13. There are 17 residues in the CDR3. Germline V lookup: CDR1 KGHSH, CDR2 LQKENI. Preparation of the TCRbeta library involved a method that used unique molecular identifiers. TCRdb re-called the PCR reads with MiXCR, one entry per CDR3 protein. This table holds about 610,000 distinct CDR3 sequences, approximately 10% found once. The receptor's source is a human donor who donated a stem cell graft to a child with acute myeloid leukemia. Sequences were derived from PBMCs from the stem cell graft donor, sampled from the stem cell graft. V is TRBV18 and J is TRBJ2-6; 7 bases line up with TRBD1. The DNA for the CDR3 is TGTGCCAGCCCAAAGGGGGCTGTTGGAATTGGGGCCAACGTCCTGACTTTC. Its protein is CASPKGAVGIGANVLTF. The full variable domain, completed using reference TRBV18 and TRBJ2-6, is NAGVMQNPRHLVRRRGQEARLRCSPMKGHSHVYWYRQLPEEGLKFMVYLQKENIIDESGMPKERFSAEFPKEGPSILRIQQVVRGDSAAYFCASPKGAVGIGANVLTFGAGSRLTVL.